This T cell receptor (beta chain) came from a study of control samples from healthy donors and cancer patients (dated by TCRdb to the early 2020s). As for this clone: Its binding antigen is unknown. Nothing much larger sits one base from this clone, and base qualities are not available.

Libraries were made using the immunoSEQ multiplex PCR assay. The table comes from immuneACCESS by way of TCRdb, which keeps in-frame sequences with V and J called. Part of the clones is missing from these tables; in studies checked, under half for an unresolved V gene and the rest for unknown reasons. For this sample there are fewer than 100,000 clones; roughly four fifths appear just once. 2% of the sample comes from the top ten. Reading from cysteine to phenylalanine, the CDR3 counts 15 amino acids. The entry retains the CDR3 DNA only, 45 bases that are in frame from base 1. Ends trimmed: V by 2 bases, J by 9 bases; bases unmatched to a gene: 7. The germline V gene encodes CDR1 SNHLY and CDR2 FYNNEI.

The TCR comes from a man aged 60 to 75 in good health. Recombination joined TRBV2 with TRBJ2-1; TRBD2 matches 10 bases in the middle. The specimen sequenced was blood. The DNA reads as follows: TGTGCCAGCAGTGAAAGGGCTAGCGGGAGCTCTGAGCAGTTCTTC. This is translated as CASSERASGSSEQFF.